This T cell receptor beta chain emerged from a study of cytomegalovirus exposure and HLA in healthy donors. PCR was performed using 60 Vbeta and 13 Jbeta primers. The data were produced by immunoSEQ multiplex PCR, yet TCRdb's version contains in-frame clones alone and is incomplete. Counted here are about 140,000 clones, over 70% occurring once; the ten biggest clones make up about 0.91%. The V and J ends lost 6 bases and 4 bases respectively, with 16 bases between them. The length of the CDR3 is 14 residues. Per germline, CDR1 SGHRS and CDR2 YFSETQ. The receptor was derived from a man aged 18 to 29 in good health and CMV-seronegative. Sequencing was performed on PBMCs. This rearrangement joins TRBV5-1 to TRBJ1-1, with D unresolved. The CDR3 DNA follows: TGCGCCAGCATGTTTGACCTCGGAGGCACTGAAGCTTTCTTT. It yields the protein CASMFDLGGTEAFF. Full variable domain (outside the CDR3, taken from reference TRBV5-1 and TRBJ1-1): KAGVTQTPRYLIKTRGQQVTLSCSPISGHRSVSWYQQTPGQGLQFLFEYFSETQRNKGNFPGRFSGRQFSNSRSEMNVSTLELGDSALYLCASMFDLGGTEAFFGQGTRLTVV.